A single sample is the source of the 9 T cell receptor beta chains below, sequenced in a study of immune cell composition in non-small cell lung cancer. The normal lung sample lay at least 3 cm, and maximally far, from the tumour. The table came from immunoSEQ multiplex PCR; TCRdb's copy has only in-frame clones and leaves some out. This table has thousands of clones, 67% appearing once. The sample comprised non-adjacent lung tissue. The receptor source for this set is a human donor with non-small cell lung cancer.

CDR3 sequence (DNA): TGTGCCACCAGCAGGGGGCCAGGGGAGACCCAGTACTTC. Translating it yields CATSRGPGETQYF. V usage is TRBV15 and J usage is TRBJ2-5; TRBD1 might be the D (5 bases). The CDR3 is 13 residues long. The V and J ends lost 3 bases and 5 bases respectively, with 10 bases between them. The germline CDR1 and CDR2 sequences are LNHNV and YYDKDF (reference sequence).

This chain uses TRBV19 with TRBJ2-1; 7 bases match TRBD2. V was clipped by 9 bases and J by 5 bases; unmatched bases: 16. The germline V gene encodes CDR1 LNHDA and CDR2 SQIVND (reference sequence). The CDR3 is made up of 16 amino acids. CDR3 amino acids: CASSLRASGPNNEQFF. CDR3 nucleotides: TGTGCCAGCTCCTTGAGGGCTAGCGGACCCAACAATGAGCAGTTCTTC. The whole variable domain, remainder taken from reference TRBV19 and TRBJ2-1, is DGGITQSPKYLFRKEGQNVTLSCEQNLNHDAMYWYRQDPGQGLRLIYYSQIVNDFQKGDIAEGYSVSREKKESFPLTVTSAQKNPTAFYLCASSLRASGPNNEQFFGPGTRLTVL.

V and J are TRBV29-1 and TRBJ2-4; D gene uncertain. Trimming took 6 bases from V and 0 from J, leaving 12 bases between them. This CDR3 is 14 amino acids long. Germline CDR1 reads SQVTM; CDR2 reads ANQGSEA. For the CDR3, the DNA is TGCAGCGTAACCTTCGGAGTAGCCAAAAACATTCAGTACTTC. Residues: CSVTFGVAKNIQYF.

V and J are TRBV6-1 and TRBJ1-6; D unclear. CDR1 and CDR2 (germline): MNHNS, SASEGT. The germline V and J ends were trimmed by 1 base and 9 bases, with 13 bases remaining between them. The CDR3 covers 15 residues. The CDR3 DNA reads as TGTGCCAGCAGTGAAGTCAGTCCAGGTCCTTCACCCCTCCACTTT. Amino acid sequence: CASSEVSPGPSPLHF.

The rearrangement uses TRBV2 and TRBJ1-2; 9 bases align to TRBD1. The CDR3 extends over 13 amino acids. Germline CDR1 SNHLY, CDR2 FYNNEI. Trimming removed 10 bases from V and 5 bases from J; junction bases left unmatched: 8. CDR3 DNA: TGTGCCATACGGCGGGACAGGGAGTATGGCTACACCTTC. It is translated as CAIRRDREYGYTF.

Written as DNA, the CDR3 is TGTGCCACCAGCTTCCGAAGGGGCAGAGAGACCCAGTACTTC. As protein: CATSFRRGRETQYF. The J gene is TRBJ2-5, the V gene TRBV15, with a possible D match to TRBD1 (5 bases). Between the trimmed V and J ends, which lost 5 bases and 4 bases, there was a span of 14 bases. The germline gives CDR1 LNHNV, CDR2 YYDKDF (reference sequence). The CDR3 has 14 residues.

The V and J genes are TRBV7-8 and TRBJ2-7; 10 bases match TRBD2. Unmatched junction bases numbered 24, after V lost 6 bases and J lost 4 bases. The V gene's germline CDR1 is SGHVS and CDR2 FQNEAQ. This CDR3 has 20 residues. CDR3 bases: TGTGCCAGCAGTCGAACCTCTTTAGCGGGAGGCCCATCGACTGTGTACGAGCAGTACTTC. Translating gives CASSRTSLAGGPSTVYEQYF.

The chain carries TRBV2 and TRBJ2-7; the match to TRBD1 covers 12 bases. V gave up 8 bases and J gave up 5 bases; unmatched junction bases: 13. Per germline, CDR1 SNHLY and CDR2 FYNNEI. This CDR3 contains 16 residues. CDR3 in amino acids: CASAPLGDRGRHEQYF. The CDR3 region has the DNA TGTGCCAGCGCCCCCCTCGGGGACAGGGGGCGGCACGAGCAGTACTTC.

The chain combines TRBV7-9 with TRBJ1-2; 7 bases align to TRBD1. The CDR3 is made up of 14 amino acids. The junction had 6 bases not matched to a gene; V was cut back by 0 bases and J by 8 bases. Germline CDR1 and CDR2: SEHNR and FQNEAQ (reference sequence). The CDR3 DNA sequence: TGTGCCAGCAGCTTAGCGTTGACAGGGAAGGGCTACACCTTC. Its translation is CASSLALTGKGYTF.